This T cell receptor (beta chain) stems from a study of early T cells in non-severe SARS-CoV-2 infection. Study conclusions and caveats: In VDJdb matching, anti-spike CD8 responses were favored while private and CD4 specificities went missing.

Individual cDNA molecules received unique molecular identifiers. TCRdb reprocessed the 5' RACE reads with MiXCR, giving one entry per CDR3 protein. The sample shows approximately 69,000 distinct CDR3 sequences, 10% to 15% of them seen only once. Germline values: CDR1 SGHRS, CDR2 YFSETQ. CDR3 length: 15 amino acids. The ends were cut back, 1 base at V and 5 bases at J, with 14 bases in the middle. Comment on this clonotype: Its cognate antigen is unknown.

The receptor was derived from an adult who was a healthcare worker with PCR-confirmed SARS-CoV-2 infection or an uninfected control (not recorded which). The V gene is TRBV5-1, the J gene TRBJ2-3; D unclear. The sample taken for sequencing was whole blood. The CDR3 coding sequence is TGCGCCAGCAGCTTGTGGAGCCCCCCTGGAGATACGCAGTATTTT. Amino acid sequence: CASSLWSPPGDTQYF.